One sample yielded the 12 T cell receptor beta chains listed below, sequenced in a study of beta chain features in type 1 diabetes. Overall study findings and caveats: The study found moderately but significantly shorter TCRB CDR3s in all four CD4+ subsets of Type 1 diabetes patients.

Expressed TCRB transcripts were sequenced because the entire RNA isolate underwent reverse transcription. The protocol was immunoSEQ multiplex PCR, while the TCRdb copy is restricted to in-frame clones and leaves out a portion. The table has a few hundred thousand clones, about 15% seen once. Their specific antigens are unknown. Specimen: naive CD4+ T cells from blood. The source of these receptors is a man aged 30 to 45 with type 1 diabetes.

In its sample, this clone was seen a few times. The chain combines TRBV14 with TRBJ1-4; D unresolved. CDR3 length equals 15 residues. The V gene lost 2 bases and the J gene lost 8 bases, with 15 bases spanning the gap. Germline CDR1 and CDR2: SGHDN and FVKESK. CDR3 residues: CASSQRRAAAEKLFF. Here the CDR3 DNA reads TGTGCCAGCAGCCAACGGAGGGCCGCGGCAGAAAAACTGTTTTTT.

The chain combines TRBV9 with TRBJ2-3; 15 bases fit TRBD2. This CDR3 region has 16 residues. V was clipped by 4 bases and J by 5 bases; unmatched bases: 5. CDR1 is SGDLS, CDR2 YYNGEE, per germline. CDR3 nucleotide sequence: TGTGCCAGCAGCCCCAGGACTAGCGGGAGGGAAGATACGCAGTATTTT. Translated, it gives CASSPRTSGREDTQYF.

The chain uses TRBV14 and TRBJ2-7, with unresolved D. Germline CDR1 is SGHDN and CDR2 is FVKESK. V dropped 1 base and J dropped 0 bases, with 13 bases sitting between them. CDR3 length equals 16 residues. CDR3 bases: TGTGCCAGCAGCCAAGGGAGCGCACCGGCCTCCTACGAGCAGTACTTC. As protein: CASSQGSAPASYEQYF.

The rearrangement joins TRBV6-5 to TRBJ2-3, with D tentatively TRBD1 (5 bases). This CDR3 spans 13 amino acids. Germline values: CDR1 MNHEY, CDR2 SVGAGI. V was cut by 7 bases and J by 7 bases, with 15 bases left in between. DNA for the CDR3: TGTGCCAGCACCACCCCCGCAGGGAATACGCAGTATTTT. This gives the protein CASTTPAGNTQYF.

This clone occurred a few times. The chain combines TRBV30 with TRBJ1-5, with D possibly being TRBD1 (6 bases). V was trimmed by 2 bases and J by 7 bases, leaving 12 bases between them. Per the germline V gene, CDR1 is GTSNPN and CDR2 is SVGIG (reference sequence). This CDR3 contains 13 residues. The CDR3 here is CAWSKTGVQPQHF. CDR3 nucleotides: TGTGCCTGGAGTAAGACAGGAGTCCAGCCCCAGCATTTT.

This clone was detected a few times. The chain recombines TRBV2 with TRBJ2-7; a weak D match, TRBD2 (5 bases). The germline V gene encodes CDR1 SNHLY and CDR2 FYNNEI. V was pared by 0 bases and J by 11 bases, with 8 bases between. This CDR3 has 11 residues. DNA for the CDR3: TGTGCCAGCAGTGAAGCCGGGGTGAAGTACTTC. This translates into CASSEAGVKYF.

V gene TRBV9 combines with J gene TRBJ1-1, with TRBD1 matching over 8 bases. The germline V gene has CDR1 SGDLS and CDR2 YYNGEE. The CDR3 totals 15 residues. V lost 0 bases, J lost 12 bases, and 13 bases stayed unmatched. The CDR3 sequence is CASSVDDGNRGESFF. As DNA, the CDR3 is TGTGCCAGCAGCGTAGATGATGGGAACAGGGGGGAATCTTTCTTT.

This clone occurred a few times. The rearrangement links TRBV21-1 to TRBJ1-5; the table assigns TRBD1, which was not confirmed against the DNA. TRBV21-1 is given as a pseudogene. This CDR3 has 15 amino acids. CDR3 loop: CASTGGAGGDQPQHF. DNA of the CDR3: TGTGCCAGCACCGGAGGGGCAGGGGGCGATCAGCCCCAGCATTTT.

The chain is built from TRBV27 and TRBJ2-1, with 9 bases aligning to TRBD2. Unmatched junction bases numbered 6, after V lost 7 bases and J lost 5 bases. This CDR3 region has 14 residues. Germline V gives CDR1 MNHEY, CDR2 SMNVEV (reference sequence). CDR3 DNA sequence: TGTGCCAGCAAGCTAGCGGGGCAACACAATGAGCAGTTCTTC. Its protein is CASKLAGQHNEQFF.

This clone showed up just a few times. Other DNA sequences in this sample translate to the same CDR3. The CDR3 nucleotides are TGCGCCAGCAGCAGAGACAGTCCCTACGAGCAGTACTTC. Encoded protein: CASSRDSPYEQYF. The chain couples TRBV5-1 to TRBJ2-7; a weak D match, TRBD1 (5 bases). CDR3 length equals 13 residues. Germline V gives CDR1 SGHRS, CDR2 YFSETQ. Between the trimmed V and J ends, which lost 4 bases and 2 bases, there was a span of 10 bases. The entire variable domain, with the rest obtained from reference TRBV5-1 and TRBJ2-7, is as follows: KAGVTQTPRYLIKTRGQQVTLSCSPISGHRSVSWYQQTPGQGLQFLFEYFSETQRNKGNFPGRFSGRQFSNSRSEMNVSTLELGDSALYLCASSRDSPYEQYFGPGTRLTVT.

The chain carries TRBV6-5 and TRBJ2-1; TRBD1 agrees at 7 bases. Germline V gene sequence: CDR1 MNHEY, CDR2 SVGAGI. CDR3 length equals 15 residues. The J segment lost 8 bases and the V segment lost 6 bases, leaving 13 bases of the junction unmatched. Here the CDR3 DNA reads TGTGCCAGCAGCGACAGGGACAAATGGGACGATGAGCAGTTCTTC. Amino acid sequence: CASSDRDKWDDEQFF.

This clone came up a few times. J is TRBJ2-1 and V is TRBV5-1; TRBD2 might be the D (6 bases). V was pared by 5 bases and J by 2 bases, with 11 bases between. This CDR3 has 14 residues. Germline-derived CDR1 and CDR2 are SGHRS and YFSETQ. The CDR3 nucleotides read TGCGCCAGCAGTACCGGGAGCGCCTACAATGAGCAGTTCTTC. Protein sequence: CASSTGSAYNEQFF.